This TCR beta chain came from a study of cytomegalovirus exposure and HLA in healthy donors. The overall study: Among a few hundred genotyped donors, more than 65% fell in the Caucasian-associated ancestry cluster.

V shed 4 bases, J shed 3 bases, and the junction held 6 bases outside the gene matches. Germline loops: CDR1 MNHNS, CDR2 SASEGT. The CDR3 is made up of 16 amino acids. As to this clone: No antigen is known for it.

Study-level findings and limits: HLA alleles were associated with some 16,000 TCR beta sequences in a later analysis at 0.05 false discovery rate. According to reports, the classifier identified cytomegalovirus status with high specificity and sensitivity. Overall, approximately 150 TCR beta chains were annotated as cytomegalovirus-associated.

It was with 60 Vbeta and 13 Jbeta primers that the PCR ran. Some clones are missing from TCRdb's copy, which holds only in-frame ones; the method was immunoSEQ multiplex PCR. The data contain more than 70,000 clones, 76% of them seen just once; the ten biggest clones take up roughly 4.8%. The rearrangement joins TRBV6-1 to TRBJ1-5, with TRBD1 matching 10 bases. This TCR was sampled from a man aged 25 to 40 in good health and CMV-seropositive. Sample: PBMCs. CDR3 in DNA: TGTGCCAGCAGTGCCCGGGACAGGGGACTCAATCAGCCCCAGCATTTT. Its protein is CASSARDRGLNQPQHF.